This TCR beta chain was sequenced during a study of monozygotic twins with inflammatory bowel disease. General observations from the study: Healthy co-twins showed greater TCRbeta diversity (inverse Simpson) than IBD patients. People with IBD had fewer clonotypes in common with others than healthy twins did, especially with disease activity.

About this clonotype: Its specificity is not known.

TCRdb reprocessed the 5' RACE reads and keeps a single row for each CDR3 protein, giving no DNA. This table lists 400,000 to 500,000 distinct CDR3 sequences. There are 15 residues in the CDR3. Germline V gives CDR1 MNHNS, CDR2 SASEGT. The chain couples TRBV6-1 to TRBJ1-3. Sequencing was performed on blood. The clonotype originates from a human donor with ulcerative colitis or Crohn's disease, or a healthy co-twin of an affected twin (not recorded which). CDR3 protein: CASSQGFSSGNTIYF.